Following are 29 T cell receptor beta chains from one sample sequenced in a study of shared clonotypes between healthy human individuals. Naive CD8 cells were CD45RO-negative, positively selected for CCR7, excluding terminally differentiated effector memory CD45RA+ cells. Assay: immunoSEQ multiplex PCR; the TCRdb copy retains only in-frame clones and omits some. Of about 580,000 clones in the sample, nearly 98% were seen once. The material sequenced was naive CD8+ T cells sorted from blood. The source is a man aged 30 to 39 in good health.

This clone appeared a single time. This chain joins TRBV11-3 and TRBJ2-1, with 7 bases matching TRBD2. V lost 3 bases, J lost 7 bases, and 3 bases stayed unmatched. Per germline, CDR1 SGHNT and CDR2 YENEEA. The CDR3 extends over 13 amino acids. The CDR3 protein is CASSLGSGNEQFF. The CDR3 DNA sequence: TGTGCCAGCAGCTTGGGTAGCGGGAATGAGCAGTTCTTC.

This chain connects TRBV6-1 to TRBJ2-7, with 7 bases identical to TRBD2. V lost 2 bases, J lost 3 bases, and 1 base stayed unmatched. Germline V gene sequence: CDR1 MNHNS, CDR2 SASEGT. The CDR3 is 13 amino acids. The CDR3 region is CASSESGIYEQYF. CDR3 DNA sequence: TGTGCCAGCAGTGAAAGCGGGATCTACGAGCAGTACTTC.

The chain is built from TRBV28 and TRBJ1-2; no firm D call. Germline lookup yields CDR1 MDHEN and CDR2 SYDVKM. The CDR3 spans 11 residues. Trimming removed 8 bases from V and 3 bases from J, with 7 bases in between. The CDR3 spells CASWEDYGYTF. CDR3 bases: TGTGCCAGCTGGGAAGACTATGGCTACACCTTC.

Details on this clone: Other DNA sequences within the sample encode an identical CDR3. The chain links TRBV27 to TRBJ2-2; possibly TRBD2 for D (6 bases). V gave up 5 bases and J gave up 6 bases, with 10 bases separating them. The CDR3 is made up of 13 amino acids. CDR1 and CDR2 from the germline V gene are MNHEY and SMNVEV (reference sequence). The CDR3 DNA reads as TGTGCCAGCAGTCCCGGGGGAGCCGGGGAGCTGTTTTTT. This sequence encodes CASSPGGAGELFF.

V and J are TRBV7-9 and TRBJ2-1, with 7 bases fitting TRBD1. The CDR3 runs 15 residues. V lost 7 bases, J lost 5 bases, and 11 bases stayed unmatched. Germline V CDR1 and CDR2: SEHNR, FQNEAQ (reference sequence). CDR3 loop: CASTHYGTDDNEQFF. The CDR3 region has the DNA TGTGCCAGCACCCATTACGGGACAGACGACAATGAGCAGTTCTTC.

The V gene is TRBV7-9, the J gene TRBJ2-7, with 9 positions matching TRBD1. CDR1 and CDR2 (germline): SEHNR, FQNEAQ (reference sequence). This CDR3 is 14 amino acids long. V was clipped by 6 bases and J by 5 bases; unmatched bases: 8. The CDR3 coding sequence is TGTGCCAGCAGTTCCGCCGGGACAGGGAACGAGCAGTACTTC. Protein sequence: CASSSAGTGNEQYF. Full variable domain (remainder filled in from reference TRBV7-9 and TRBJ2-7): DTGVSQNPRHKITKRGQNVTFRCDPISEHNRLYWYRQTLGQGPEFLTYFQNEAQLEKSRLLSDRFSAERPKGSFSTLEIQRTEQGDSAMYLCASSSAGTGNEQYFGPGTRLTVT.

The V call is TRBV4-1, the J call TRBJ2-7; TRBD1 is a possible D gene (7 bases). CDR3 length equals 15 residues. The germline gives CDR1 MGHRA, CDR2 YSYEKL. V was cut by 4 bases and J by 2 bases, with 15 bases left in between. CDR3 nucleotides: TGCGCCAGCAGCCCCCCCGGAGGGACAGCCTACGAGCAGTACTTC. It is translated as CASSPPGGTAYEQYF.

The V gene is TRBV18, the J gene TRBJ1-1, with no clear D. V was pared by 3 bases and J by 11 bases, with 10 bases between. CDR3 size: 11 residues. Germline loops: CDR1 KGHSH, CDR2 LQKENI. CDR3 amino acids: CASSPTLNAFF. CDR3 coding DNA: TGTGCCAGCTCACCTACACTTAACGCTTTCTTT.

This clone appeared once. The genes are TRBV2 and TRBJ2-5; unclear D gene. Germline lookup yields CDR1 SNHLY and CDR2 FYNNEI. This CDR3 has 13 amino acids. V lost 3 bases and J lost 1, with 6 bases in between. Here the CDR3 reads CASSDGSQETQYF. The CDR3, as DNA: TGTGCCAGCAGTGATGGCAGCCAAGAGACCCAGTACTTC.

This clone came up once. The chain joins TRBV14 to TRBJ1-1; the D is unclear. Trimming cost V 4 bases and J 11 bases, with 23 bases left between them. This CDR3 contains 15 residues. Germline V gene data show CDR1 as SGHDN and CDR2 as FVKESK. The CDR3 bases are TGTGCCAGCAGCCTTATGCCAGGTTCGTTTCTCCGTGCTTTCTTT. It encodes CASSLMPGSFLRAFF. The variable domain in full, completed from reference TRBV14 and TRBJ1-1, reads EAGVTQFPSHSVIEKGQTVTLRCDPISGHDNLYWYRRVMGKEIKFLLHFVKESKQDESGMPNNRFLAERTGGTYSTLKVQPAELEDSGVYFCASSLMPGSFLRAFFGQGTRLTVV.

The V call is TRBV7-9, the J call TRBJ2-1, with TRBD1 identical over 7 bases. The CDR3 sequence is 15 residues long. V was pared by 8 bases and J by 5 bases, with 12 bases of the junction left unmatched. CDR1 and CDR2 from the germline V gene are SEHNR and FQNEAQ (reference sequence). Here the CDR3 reads CASARGQRVNNEQFF. CDR3 nucleotides: TGTGCCAGCGCGAGGGGGCAGAGAGTTAACAATGAGCAGTTCTTC.

The genes are TRBV7-9 and TRBJ2-3, with 13 bases matching TRBD2. V gave up 0 bases and J gave up 5 bases; unmatched junction bases: 5. This CDR3 contains 17 residues. CDR1 is SEHNR, CDR2 FQNEAQ, per germline (reference sequence). As DNA, the CDR3 is TGTGCCAGCAGCTTAGCCGGACTAGCGGGAGTCGGAGATACGCAGTATTTT. It specifies CASSLAGLAGVGDTQYF.

The rearrangement links TRBV4-3 to TRBJ1-1; a weak D match, TRBD1 (6 bases). The germline V gene encodes CDR1 LGHNA and CDR2 YSLEER. This CDR3 contains 15 residues. The ends were cut back, 0 bases at V and 6 bases at J, with 14 bases in the middle. The CDR3 here is CASSQDSGGGAEAFF. In nucleotides, the CDR3 is TGCGCCAGCAGCCAAGATAGTGGGGGCGGCGCTGAAGCTTTCTTT.

This chain uses TRBV11-2 with TRBJ2-7, with 10 bases aligning to TRBD1. The length of the CDR3 is 18 residues. Germline CDR1 SGHAT, CDR2 FQNNGV. V was pared by 1 base and J by 6 bases, with 15 bases of the junction left unmatched. CDR3 protein: CASSLGYITRQGAVEQYF. CDR3 in DNA: TGTGCCAGCAGCTTAGGTTACATTACAAGACAGGGGGCGGTCGAGCAGTACTTC.

This rearrangement joins TRBV9 to TRBJ2-2, with 7 positions matching TRBD1. Germline assignment: CDR1 SGDLS and CDR2 YYNGEE. V trimming: 5 bases; J trimming: 6 bases; junction bases outside the gene matches: 16. The CDR3 loop spans 17 amino acids. The CDR3 loop is CASSLNRRQGRAGELFF. The CDR3 nucleotides are TGTGCCAGCAGTCTAAATCGCAGACAGGGCAGGGCCGGGGAGCTGTTTTTT.

The chain uses TRBV14 and TRBJ2-1; 7 bases map to TRBD2. The CDR3 spans 14 residues. Germline values: CDR1 SGHDN, CDR2 FVKESK. V shed 0 bases, J shed 7 bases, and the junction held 3 bases outside the gene matches. The CDR3 DNA reads TGTGCCAGCAGCCAAGAGCTAGCGGATAATGAGCAGTTCTTC. Residues: CASSQELADNEQFF. Combining the CDR3 with reference TRBV14 and TRBJ2-1 gives the whole variable domain EAGVTQFPSHSVIEKGQTVTLRCDPISGHDNLYWYRRVMGKEIKFLLHFVKESKQDESGMPNNRFLAERTGGTYSTLKVQPAELEDSGVYFCASSQELADNEQFFGPGTRLTVL.

In DNA form, the CDR3 reads TGCGCCAGCAGCTTGTCCCGGACTAGCGGAGGATACAATGAGCAGTTCTTC. Translated, it gives CASSLSRTSGGYNEQFF. This chain uses TRBV5-1 with TRBJ2-1, with TRBD2 identical over 10 bases. Trimming cost V 1 base and J 4 bases; bases outside gene matches: 8. Germline V gene data show CDR1 as SGHRS and CDR2 as YFSETQ. The CDR3 spans 17 residues. Using reference TRBV5-1 and TRBJ2-1 for the parts outside the CDR3, the full variable domain is KAGVTQTPRYLIKTRGQQVTLSCSPISGHRSVSWYQQTPGQGLQFLFEYFSETQRNKGNFPGRFSGRQFSNSRSEMNVSTLELGDSALYLCASSLSRTSGGYNEQFFGPGTRLTVL.

V gene TRBV6-1 combines with J gene TRBJ2-5, with a weak D call TRBD2 (5 bases). Trimming pared 1 base from V and 7 bases from J, leaving 13 bases between. Germline loops: CDR1 MNHNS, CDR2 SASEGT. The CDR3 is made up of 14 amino acids. The DNA of the CDR3 is TGTGCCAGCAGTGAAGAGTTTTTCGGGATGACCCAGTACTTC. As protein: CASSEEFFGMTQYF.

The rearrangement links TRBV5-5 to TRBJ2-5; D unresolved. The CDR3 is made up of 13 amino acids. Trimming left V 1 base short and J 3 bases short, with 7 bases between. The germline V gene has CDR1 SGHKS and CDR2 YYEKEE (reference sequence). The CDR3 coding sequence is TGTGCCAGCAGCTTGCAGAGGAAAGAGACCCAGTACTTC. Protein: CASSLQRKETQYF.

The rearrangement joins TRBV9 to TRBJ2-1; D may be TRBD2 (6 bases). With 0 bases removed from V and 2 bases from J, the gap between germline ends came to 12 bases. CDR3 length: 16 residues. Germline lookup yields CDR1 SGDLS and CDR2 YYNGEE. The CDR3 DNA reads as TGTGCCAGCAGCGTAGTCTGGGAGGCTACCTACAATGAGCAGTTCTTC. This encodes CASSVVWEATYNEQFF.

V is TRBV5-1 and J is TRBJ2-7; 7 bases match TRBD1. V was clipped by 3 bases and J by 0 bases; unmatched bases: 6. CDR1 and CDR2 from the germline V gene are SGHRS and YFSETQ. The CDR3 is made up of 15 amino acids. The CDR3 sequence is CASSSPDRSSYEQYF. The DNA for the CDR3 is TGCGCCAGCAGCTCCCCGGACAGGAGCTCCTACGAGCAGTACTTC.

This sequence joins TRBV5-5 and TRBJ1-1; D gene uncertain. The CDR3 totals 12 residues. Between the trimmed V and J ends, which lost 3 bases and 0 bases, there was a span of 3 bases. Germline lookup yields CDR1 SGHKS and CDR2 YYEKEE (reference sequence). The CDR3 region has the DNA TGTGCCAGCAGCTCAGTGAACACTGAAGCTTTCTTT. As protein: CASSSVNTEAFF.

The chain couples TRBV27 to TRBJ1-1, with a tentative D call TRBD1 (6 bases). The CDR3 contains 13 residues. Germline values: CDR1 MNHEY, CDR2 SMNVEV (reference sequence). V lost 4 bases, J lost 4 bases, and 10 bases lay in between. CDR3 sequence (DNA): TGTGCCAGCAGTTCAGGGGTTTCCACTGAAGCTTTCTTT. Its protein is CASSSGVSTEAFF.

This sequence joins TRBV10-1 and TRBJ2-7; 10 bases are a match to TRBD1. Per the germline V gene, CDR1 is WNHNN and CDR2 is SYGVQD (reference sequence). The CDR3 consists of 14 residues. Trimming at V came to 4 bases and at J to 5 bases, leaving 5 bases not matched to a gene. The CDR3 bases are TGCGCCAGCAGTGCGGACAGGGGGGGCGACGAGCAGTACTTC. Amino acids: CASSADRGGDEQYF.

The gene calls are TRBV9 and TRBJ2-2; 9 positions agree with TRBD1. In germline, CDR1 is SGDLS, CDR2 YYNGEE. The CDR3 is 16 amino acids. After removal of 4 bases from V and 3 bases from J, the junction contained 7 bases not matched to a gene. The CDR3 nucleotides are TGTGCCAGCAGCACTACAGGGGGCGCGGACACCGGGGAGCTGTTTTTT. Its protein product is CASSTTGGADTGELFF.

This chain connects TRBV10-3 to TRBJ1-2; D may be TRBD1 (5 bases). CDR3 length: 14 amino acids. The V and J ends lost 3 bases and 1 base respectively, with 9 bases between them. Germline CDR1 and CDR2: ENHRY and SYGVKD. The DNA for the CDR3 is TGTGCCATCAGTGACCGGGGGGGTAACTATGGCTACACCTTC. It specifies CAISDRGGNYGYTF.

The rearrangement uses TRBV18 and TRBJ2-5; D is ambiguous. The V end lost 3 bases, the J end lost 2 bases, and 10 bases lay between the germline ends. The CDR3 has 14 residues. Germline V CDR1 and CDR2: KGHSH, LQKENI. The CDR3 reads CASSPNSLQETQYF. CDR3 nucleotides: TGTGCCAGCTCACCGAACAGCTTACAAGAGACCCAGTACTTC. The full variable domain, in which reference TRBV18 and TRBJ2-5 provide the parts outside the CDR3, is NAGVMQNPRHLVRRRGQEARLRCSPMKGHSHVYWYRQLPEEGLKFMVYLQKENIIDESGMPKERFSAEFPKEGPSILRIQQVVRGDSAAYFCASSPNSLQETQYFGPGTRLLVL.

The chain couples TRBV13 to TRBJ2-7; 7 nucleotides align to TRBD2. This CDR3 spans 19 amino acids. J was trimmed by 4 bases and V by 4 bases; bases with no gene match: 22. Germline-derived CDR1 and CDR2 are PRHDT and FYEKMQ (reference sequence). The CDR3 reads CASSSFSLLEVAGLYEQYF. CDR3 in DNA: TGTGCCAGCAGCTCCTTTAGTCTCCTGGAGGTGGCGGGACTATACGAGCAGTACTTC. The variable domain in full, completed from reference TRBV13 and TRBJ2-7, reads AAGVIQSPRHLIKEKRETATLKCYPIPRHDTVYWYQQGPGQDPQFLISFYEKMQSDKGSIPDRFSAQQFSDYHSELNMSSLELGDSALYFCASSSFSLLEVAGLYEQYFGPGTRLTVT.

The V and J genes are TRBV4-3 and TRBJ1-3; 9 bases map to TRBD1. The CDR3 totals 17 residues. The V segment lost 5 bases and the J segment 3 bases; nucleotides outside the gene matches: 11. CDR1 and CDR2 (germline): LGHNA, YSLEER. The CDR3 DNA reads as TGCGCCAGCAGCGACAGGGGGGGCGGACTCTATGGAAACACCATATATTTT. Residues: CASSDRGGGLYGNTIYF.